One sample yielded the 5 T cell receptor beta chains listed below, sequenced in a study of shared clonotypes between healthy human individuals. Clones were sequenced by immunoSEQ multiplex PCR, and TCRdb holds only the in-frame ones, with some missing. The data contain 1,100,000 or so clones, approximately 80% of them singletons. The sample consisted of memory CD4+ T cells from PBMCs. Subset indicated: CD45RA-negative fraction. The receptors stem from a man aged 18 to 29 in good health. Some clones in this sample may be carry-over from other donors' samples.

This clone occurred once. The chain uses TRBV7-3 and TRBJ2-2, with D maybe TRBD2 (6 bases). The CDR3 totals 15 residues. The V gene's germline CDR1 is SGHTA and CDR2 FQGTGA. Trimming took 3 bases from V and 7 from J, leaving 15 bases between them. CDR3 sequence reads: CASSFGSREVGELFF. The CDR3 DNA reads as TGTGCCAGCAGCTTTGGCTCTAGGGAGGTCGGGGAGCTGTTTTTT.

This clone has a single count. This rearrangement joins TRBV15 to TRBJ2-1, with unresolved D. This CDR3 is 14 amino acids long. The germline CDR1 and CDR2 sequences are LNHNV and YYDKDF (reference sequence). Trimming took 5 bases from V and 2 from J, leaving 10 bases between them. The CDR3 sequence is CATSGPRTYNEQFF. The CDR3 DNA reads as TGTGCCACCAGCGGCCCTCGGACCTACAATGAGCAGTTCTTC. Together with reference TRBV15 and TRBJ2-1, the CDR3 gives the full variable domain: DAMVIQNPRYQVTQFGKPVTLSCSQTLNHNVMYWYQQKSSQAPKLLFHYYDKDFNNEADTPDNFQSRRPNTSFCFLDIRSPGLGDTAMYLCATSGPRTYNEQFFGPGTRLTVL.

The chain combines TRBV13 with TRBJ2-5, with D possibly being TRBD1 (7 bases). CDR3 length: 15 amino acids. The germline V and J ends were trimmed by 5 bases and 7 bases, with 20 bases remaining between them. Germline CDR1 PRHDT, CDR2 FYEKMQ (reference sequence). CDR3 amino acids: CASSALRGKGGTQYF. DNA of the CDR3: TGTGCCAGCAGCGCCCTCAGGGGGAAGGGAGGGACCCAGTACTTC.

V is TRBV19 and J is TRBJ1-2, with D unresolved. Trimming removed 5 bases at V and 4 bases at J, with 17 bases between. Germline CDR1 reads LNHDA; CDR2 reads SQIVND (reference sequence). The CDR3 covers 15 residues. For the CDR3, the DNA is TGTGCCAGTAGTTTGGCCGGACGCTCGGGCTATGGCTACACCTTC. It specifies CASSLAGRSGYGYTF.

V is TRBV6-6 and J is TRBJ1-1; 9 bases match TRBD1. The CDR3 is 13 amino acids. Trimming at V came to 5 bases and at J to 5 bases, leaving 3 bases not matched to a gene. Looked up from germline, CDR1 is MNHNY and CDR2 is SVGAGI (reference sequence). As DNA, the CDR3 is TGTGCCAGCAGTCTACAGGGGGCTACTGAAGCTTTCTTT. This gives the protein CASSLQGATEAFF.